This TCR beta chain emerged from a study of OX40 agonist ivuxolimab in advanced cancers. Study-level background: Given to patients was ivuxolimab, an agonistic anti-OX40 (CD134) antibody. Of the participants, approximately 38% had some prior anti-PD-1, anti-PD-L1 or anti-CTLA-4 therapy, which was allowed.

This table comes from immunoSEQ multiplex PCR, and its TCRdb copy is limited to in-frame clones, with some not included. The sample has 35,000 to 40,000 clones, approximately 90% seen once. The germline V gene has CDR1 SGHRS and CDR2 YFSETQ. The V gene end was trimmed by 3 bases and the J gene end by 5 bases; junction bases not matched to a gene: 6. This CDR3 region has 14 residues. This TCR derives from an adult with an advanced solid tumor such as melanoma, head and neck, liver or kidney cancer. This chain joins TRBV5-1 and TRBJ2-7, with TRBD1 identical over 9 bases. Sequences were derived from CD4+ or CD8+ T cells sorted from blood, sampled in a trial of the OX40 agonist ivuxolimab. For the CDR3, the DNA is TGCGCCAGCAGCTGGTCGGGACAGGGAAACGAGCAGTACTTC. Encoded protein: CASSWSGQGNEQYF.